This T cell receptor (beta chain) derives from a study of blood T cell repertoires in COVID-19. Overall study context: Italy, Spain and the United States were the sources of the convalescent and acute COVID-19 samples. From T cells, B-cell-depleted T cells, or PBMCs came the material, which was cDNA or gDNA.

As originally analysed: It was from reference gene primer amplification that nucleated cell counts were estimated. TCRdb's table, derived via immunoSEQ multiplex PCR, lists solely in-frame clones and lacks some. V and J calls and clone size are given by that table; D and trimming were obtained from the DNA. The table has 200,000 to 250,000 clones, just over 85% seen once. The CDR3 covers 16 residues. CDR1 is MDHEN and CDR2 is SYDVKM in the germline V gene. J gave up 3 bases and V 7 bases, and 14 bases lay outside the gene matches. The rearrangement links TRBV28 to TRBJ1-2, with TRBD1 matching over 7 bases. This sequence was found in a man aged 80 or over with acute or convalescent COVID-19. The sample taken for sequencing was peripheral blood. The CDR3 bases are TGTGCCAGCAACAAAGGGGTGGAGACAGGGTACTATGGCTACACCTTC. It specifies CASNKGVETGYYGYTF.